The clone carrying this TCR beta chain was picked up a small number of times. Its specificity is not known. The sample comes from a study of CD8+ T cells in alopecia areata. In each case, RNA was isolated and then reverse transcribed into cDNA as the sequencing template. Sequencing used immunoSEQ multiplex PCR; TCRdb keeps in-frame clones, though not all of them. The sample yields under 350,000 clones, 55% to 70% seen once. General observations from the study: Association of baseline CD8+ expansion with response is uncertain owing to one nonresponder.

The CDR3 sequence is 14 residues long. Germline V gives CDR1 SEHNR, CDR2 FQNEAQ (reference sequence). V shed 5 bases and J 4 bases; nucleotides not matched to a gene: 4. Treatment defined: oral pan-JAK inhibitor, 5-10 mg twice daily. Sequenced here: CD4+ T cells sorted from blood, sampled at week 24, from a patient treated with tofacitinib. The receptor comes from a human donor with alopecia areata. The chain combines TRBV7-9 with TRBJ2-5, with 10 nucleotides matching TRBD1. Written as DNA, the CDR3 is TGTGCCAGCAGCCTCCGGGACAGGGGAGAGACCCAGTACTTC. Translation: CASSLRDRGETQYF.